This T cell receptor beta chain emerged from a study of CD8 T cells in ankylosing spondylitis. Making the TCR beta libraries involved quantitative 5'-RACE with molecular barcodes. TCRdb used MiXCR to reprocess the 5' RACE reads, holding one entry per CDR3 protein. The sample has 700,000 to 1,000,000 distinct CDR3 sequences; 10% to 15% are singletons. General study points: What appeared characteristic of ankylosing spondylitis blood was a TCR beta motif of eight highly homologous variants. Matched synovial fluid from ankylosing spondylitis patients was reported to be enriched for disease-linked clones.

This clonotype has just a few counts. As yet, its antigen is unknown. The CDR3 totals 16 residues. Trimming at V came to 6 bases and at J to 2 bases, leaving 7 bases not matched to a gene. CDR1 is SGHTA and CDR2 is FQGNSA in the germline V gene. This clonotype was obtained from a male donor with ankylosing spondylitis. V is TRBV7-2 and J is TRBJ2-7; 13 bases are shared with TRBD2. The specimen was blood, either unsorted or a sorted T cell fraction (not recorded which). CDR3 nucleotide sequence: TGTGCCAGCAGTCACGGACTAGCGGGGGCCGCCTACGAGCAGTACTTC. The encoded protein is CASSHGLAGAAYEQYF.